Below, one T cell receptor beta chain is given with its context. This sample was taken from a study of blood T cell repertoires in COVID-19. This CDR3 is 14 amino acids long. Germline values: CDR1 SQVTM, CDR2 ANQGSEA. The trim removed 3 bases at V and 0 bases at J, leaving 1 base unmatched. Repertoires were generated with immunoSEQ multiplex PCR, while TCRdb's copy carries only in-frame clones and drops some. The table has under 100,000 clones, roughly 82% seen once; the top ten hold roughly a tenth. The receptor was derived from a man in his sixties with acute or convalescent COVID-19. Sequenced input: peripheral blood. The chain carries TRBV29-1 and TRBJ2-4; 8 nucleotides align to TRBD2. CDR3 region: CSVEAGGAKNIQYF. In DNA form, the CDR3 reads TGCAGCGTTGAGGCGGGGGGAGCCAAAAACATTCAGTACTTC.